This T cell receptor (beta chain) was captured by sequencing in a study of blood T cell repertoires in COVID-19. Study-wide background: Donors in the United States, Italy and Spain gave samples during acute or convalescent COVID-19. From T cells, B-cell-depleted T cells, or PBMCs came the material, which was cDNA or gDNA.

The length of the CDR3 is 11 residues. V gave up 7 bases and J gave up 1 base, with 7 bases separating them. The V gene's germline CDR1 is SQVTM and CDR2 ANQGSEA. Authors' data handling: The authors estimated nucleated cell counts from reference gene primer amplification. The table came from immunoSEQ multiplex PCR; TCRdb's copy has only in-frame clones and leaves some out. Clone size and the V and J calls come from that table; the DNA yielded D and trimming. The repertoire holds more than 250,000 clones, with approximately 83% as singletons. In this sample, this clone turned up a few times. The TCR sequence derives from a woman younger than 45 who had recovered from COVID-19. The V gene is TRBV29-1, the J gene TRBJ1-1; D not certain. Sequencing used peripheral blood. The CDR3 here is CSGTENTEAFF. CDR3 nucleotide sequence: TGCAGCGGTACAGAGAACACTGAAGCTTTCTTT.